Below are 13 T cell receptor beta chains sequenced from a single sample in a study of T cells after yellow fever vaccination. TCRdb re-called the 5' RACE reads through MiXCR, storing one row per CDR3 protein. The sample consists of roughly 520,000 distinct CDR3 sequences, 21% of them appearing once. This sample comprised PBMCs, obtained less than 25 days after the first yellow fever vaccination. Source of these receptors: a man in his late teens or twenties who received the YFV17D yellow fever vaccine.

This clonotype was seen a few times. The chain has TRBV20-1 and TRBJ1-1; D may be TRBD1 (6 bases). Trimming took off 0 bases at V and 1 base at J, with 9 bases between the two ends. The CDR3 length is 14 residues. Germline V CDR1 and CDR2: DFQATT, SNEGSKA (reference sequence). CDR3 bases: TGCAGTGCTAGAGATCCCAGGGGGAACACTGAAGCTTTCTTT. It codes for CSARDPRGNTEAFF.

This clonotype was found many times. This CDR3 is CSTEPVNEQFF. CDR3 bases: TGCAGTACCGAACCGGTAAATGAGCAGTTCTTC. This chain connects TRBV20-1 to TRBJ2-1; D is undetermined. The ends were cut back, 8 bases at V and 7 bases at J, with 12 bases in the middle. The CDR3 is 11 residues long. Germline CDR1 and CDR2: DFQATT and SNEGSKA (reference sequence).

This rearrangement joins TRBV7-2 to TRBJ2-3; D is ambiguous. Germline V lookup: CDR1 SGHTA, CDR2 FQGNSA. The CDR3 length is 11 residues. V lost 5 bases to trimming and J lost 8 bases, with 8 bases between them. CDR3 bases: TGTGCCAGCAGCGTGACGGCTACGCAGTATTTT. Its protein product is CASSVTATQYF.

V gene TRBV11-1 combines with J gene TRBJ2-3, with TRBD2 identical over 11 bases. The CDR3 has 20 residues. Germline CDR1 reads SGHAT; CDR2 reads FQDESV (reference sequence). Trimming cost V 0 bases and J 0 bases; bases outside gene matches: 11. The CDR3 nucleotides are TGTGCCAGCAGCTTAGCGCGGCTAGCGGGGGGACCTTATAGCACAGATACGCAGTATTTT. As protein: CASSLARLAGGPYSTDTQYF.

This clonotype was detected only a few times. CDR3 loop: CSVPAGHTEAFF. The CDR3 DNA sequence: TGCAGCGTTCCGGCAGGGCACACTGAAGCTTTCTTT. The chain uses TRBV29-1 and TRBJ1-1; a possible D gene is TRBD1 (5 bases). The CDR3 runs to 12 residues. Germline CDR1 SQVTM, CDR2 ANQGSEA. The V and J ends lost 5 bases and 3 bases respectively, with 10 bases between them. Drawing the rest from reference TRBV29-1 and TRBJ1-1, the complete variable domain is SAVISQKPSRDICQRGTSLTIQCQVDSQVTMMFWYRQQPGQSLTLIATANQGSEATYESGFVIDKFPISRPNLTFSTLTVSNMSPEDSSIYLCSVPAGHTEAFFGQGTRLTVV.

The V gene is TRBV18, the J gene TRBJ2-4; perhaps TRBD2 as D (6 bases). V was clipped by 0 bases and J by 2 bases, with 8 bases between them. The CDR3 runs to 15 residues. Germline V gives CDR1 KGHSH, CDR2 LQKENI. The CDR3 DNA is TGTGCCAGCTCACCACCGGGAGGTACCAAAAACATTCAGTACTTC. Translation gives CASSPPGGTKNIQYF.

DNA for the CDR3: TGTGCCAGCAGCCGTACAGGGGTCCAAGAGACCCAGTACTTC. Translating gives CASSRTGVQETQYF. The gene calls are TRBV7-9 and TRBJ2-5; the match to TRBD1 covers 7 bases. The CDR3 extends over 14 amino acids. Germline loops: CDR1 SEHNR, CDR2 FQNEAQ (reference sequence). Trimming took 5 bases from V and 1 from J; bases not matched to a gene: 4.

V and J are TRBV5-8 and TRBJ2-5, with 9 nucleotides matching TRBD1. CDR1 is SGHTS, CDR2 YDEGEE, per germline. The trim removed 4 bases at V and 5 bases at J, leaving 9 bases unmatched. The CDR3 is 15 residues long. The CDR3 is CASSITGQGKETQYF. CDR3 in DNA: TGTGCCAGCAGCATAACCGGACAGGGGAAGGAGACCCAGTACTTC.

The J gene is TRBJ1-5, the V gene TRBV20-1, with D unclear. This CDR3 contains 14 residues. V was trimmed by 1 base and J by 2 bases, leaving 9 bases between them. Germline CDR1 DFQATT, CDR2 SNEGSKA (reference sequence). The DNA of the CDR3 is TGCAGTGCTAGAGTACTGCCTGGCAATCAGCCCCAGCATTTT. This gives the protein CSARVLPGNQPQHF.

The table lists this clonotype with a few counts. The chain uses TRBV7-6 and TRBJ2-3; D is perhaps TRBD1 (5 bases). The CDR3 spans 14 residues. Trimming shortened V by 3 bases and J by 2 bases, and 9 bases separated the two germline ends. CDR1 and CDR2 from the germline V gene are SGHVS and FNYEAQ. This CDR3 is CASSFKGFTDTQYF. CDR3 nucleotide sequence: TGTGCCAGCAGCTTTAAGGGGTTCACAGATACGCAGTATTTT.

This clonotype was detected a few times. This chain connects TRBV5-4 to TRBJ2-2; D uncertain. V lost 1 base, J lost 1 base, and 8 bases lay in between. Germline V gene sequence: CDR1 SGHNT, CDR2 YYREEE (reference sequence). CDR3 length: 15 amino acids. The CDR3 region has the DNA TGTGCCAGCAGCTTGTCGTCCCAGAACACCGGGGAGCTGTTTTTT. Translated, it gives CASSLSSQNTGELFF.

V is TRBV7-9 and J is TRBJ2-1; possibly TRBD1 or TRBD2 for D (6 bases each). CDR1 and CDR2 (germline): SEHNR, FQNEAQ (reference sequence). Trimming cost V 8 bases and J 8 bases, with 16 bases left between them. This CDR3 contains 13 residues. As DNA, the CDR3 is TGTGCCAGCTCGGGGGCAGGGCCCTATGAGCAGTTCTTC. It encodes CASSGAGPYEQFF.

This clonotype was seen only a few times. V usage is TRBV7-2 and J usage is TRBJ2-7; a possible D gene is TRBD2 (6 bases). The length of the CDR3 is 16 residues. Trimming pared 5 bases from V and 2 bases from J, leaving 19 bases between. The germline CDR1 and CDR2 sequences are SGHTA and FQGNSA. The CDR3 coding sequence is TGTGCCAGCAGCCCCAAGTCGGAGGGGACCCCCTACGAGCAGTACGTC. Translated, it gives CASSPKSEGTPYEQYV.